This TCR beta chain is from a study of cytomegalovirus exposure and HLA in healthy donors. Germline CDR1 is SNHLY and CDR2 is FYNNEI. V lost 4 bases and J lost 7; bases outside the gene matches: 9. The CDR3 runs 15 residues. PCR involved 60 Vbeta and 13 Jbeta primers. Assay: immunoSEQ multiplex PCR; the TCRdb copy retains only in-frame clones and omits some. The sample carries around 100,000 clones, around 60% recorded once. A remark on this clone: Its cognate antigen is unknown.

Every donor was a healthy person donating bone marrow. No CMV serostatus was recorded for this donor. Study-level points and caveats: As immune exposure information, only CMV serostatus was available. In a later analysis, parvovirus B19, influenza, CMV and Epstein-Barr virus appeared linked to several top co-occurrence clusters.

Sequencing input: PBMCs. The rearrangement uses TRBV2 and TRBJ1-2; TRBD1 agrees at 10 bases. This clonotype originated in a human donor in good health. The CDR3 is CASSVLTGGLGGYTF. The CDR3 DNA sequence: TGTGCCAGCAGTGTTTTGACAGGGGGCTTGGGTGGCTACACCTTC. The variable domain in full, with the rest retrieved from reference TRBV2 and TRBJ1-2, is EPEVTQTPSHQVTQMGQEVILRCVPISNHLYFYWYRQILGQKVEFLVSFYNNEISEKSEIFDDQFSVERPDGSNFTLKIRSTKLEDSAMYFCASSVLTGGLGGYTFGSGTRLTVV.